The 7 T cell receptor beta chains reported below all come from one sample, sequenced in a study of chemoradiotherapy in HPV16-positive cancers. The table came from immunoSEQ multiplex PCR; TCRdb's copy has only in-frame clones and leaves some out. The table lists some 20,000 clones, 73% of them singletons. The sample here was taken from a patient who underwent chemoradiotherapy. These receptors all stem from a human donor with HPV-associated anogenital cancer.

The chain carries TRBV11-1 and TRBJ2-7, with TRBD1 as a possible D gene (6 bases). The CDR3 totals 16 residues. V lost 1 base to trimming and J lost 5 bases, with 18 bases between them. Germline CDR1 is SGHAT and CDR2 is FQDESV (reference sequence). The CDR3 sequence is CASSLGSTGHRHEQYF. The CDR3 region has the DNA TGTGCCAGCAGCTTAGGGTCAACGGGACACCGCCACGAGCAGTACTTC.

The rearrangement links TRBV10-2 to TRBJ2-7; D ambiguous. Germline-derived CDR1 and CDR2 are WSHSY and SAAADI. This CDR3 comprises 11 residues. Trimming left V 1 base short and J 5 bases short, with 3 bases between. The CDR3 sequence: CASSEYNEQYF. Here the CDR3 DNA reads TGCGCCAGCAGTGAGTATAACGAGCAGTACTTC.

This clone turned up a few times. This chain joins TRBV18 and TRBJ1-6; TRBD1 agrees at 8 bases. Germline V gene data show CDR1 as KGHSH and CDR2 as LQKENI. J lost 8 bases, V lost 3 bases, and 6 bases had no gene match. The CDR3 runs 15 residues. The CDR3 region is CASSPRTGSDSPLHF. CDR3 nucleotide sequence: TGTGCCAGCTCACCGAGGACAGGGAGCGATTCACCCCTCCACTTT.

There are a few counts of this clone. The V and J genes are TRBV5-8 and TRBJ1-2, with a tentative D call TRBD1 (5 bases). This CDR3 region has 12 residues. V was shortened by 6 bases and J by 8 bases, with 14 bases between the two germline ends. The germline V gene has CDR1 SGHTS and CDR2 YDEGEE. For the CDR3, the DNA is TGTGCCAGCACCCATGAGGGGCGAGGCTACACCTTC. Protein sequence: CASTHEGRGYTF.

J is TRBJ1-3 and V is TRBV11-2; tentatively, D is TRBD1 (5 bases). CDR3 length: 15 residues. Trimming removed 5 bases at V and 1 base at J, with 12 bases between. CDR1 and CDR2 from the germline V gene are SGHAT and FQNNGV. CDR3 sequence (DNA): TGTGCCAGCAGCCCCGGAGGGACTTCTGGAAACACCATATATTTT. It translates to CASSPGGTSGNTIYF.

The chain links TRBV9 to TRBJ1-2; D gene ambiguous. Germline-derived CDR1 and CDR2 are SGDLS and YYNGEE. This CDR3 is built from 13 residues. V was clipped by 4 bases and J by 4 bases, with 11 bases between them. CDR3 DNA sequence: TGTGCCAGCAGCCCGACCGAGTTCTATGGCTACACCTTC. Translated, it gives CASSPTEFYGYTF.

V and J are TRBV6-1 and TRBJ2-7, with TRBD1 matching 7 bases. V shed 0 bases, J shed 4 bases, and the junction held 12 bases outside the gene matches. Germline CDR1 MNHNS, CDR2 SASEGT. This CDR3 spans 17 amino acids. The DNA of the CDR3 is TGTGCCAGCAGTGAAGCGCTTATCAGGGGGAGCGTGTACGAGCAGTACTTC. The encoded protein is CASSEALIRGSVYEQYF.